This entry concerns a single TCR beta chain. This clonotype was observed a few times. Its specific antigen is unknown. Per-base quality was not reported, and no clone a single base away is much larger than it. The CDR3 runs 15 residues from the cysteine to the phenylalanine. Of the read, only the CDR3 DNA is kept; its 45 bases are in frame from base 1. Between the V and J ends, shortened by 4 bases and 0 bases respectively, the junction contains 13 bases. The germline V gene provides CDR1 SGHRS and CDR2 YFSETQ. The data were produced on an Illumina NovaSeq 6000. cDNA libraries for TCRalpha and TCRbeta were prepared by 5'RACE using constant-segment primers, with sample barcodes and unique molecular identifiers added. Trizol reagent was used to extract RNA from every sample. The libraries were amplified in two PCR steps, and the second step added a second sample barcode and Illumina TruSeq adapters. Sequencing of libraries was performed on an Illumina NovaSeq with 2 x 150 bp paired-end reads. Regarding the original processing steps: The reads were demultiplexed and collapsed into UMI-guided consensus sequences using migec v1.2.7. Using mixcr v2.1.11, UMI consensuses were aligned to TRA and TRB V and J templates and then assembled into clonotypes. A clonotype was counted as expanded or contracted only when both edgeR and NoisET called the clonotype significant, with the noise models trained on biological replicates. For edgeR calls, a false discovery rate-adjusted p below 0.01 and a log2 fold-change threshold of 1 were applied. As an exploratory analysis of dynamics, max-normalized trajectories of the 1000 most abundant clonotypes were examined by PCA with hierarchical clustering. Separately sequenced CD4+ and CD8+ repertoires were used to assign the CD4 or CD8 phenotype of responding clones. Through fastp at Q25 and MiXCR, TCRdb rebuilt clones from the public reads, retaining in-frame beta chains. Rows with one shared CDR3 protein collapse into an entry with the most common genes and DNA. The V and J calls follow TCRdb's processing rather than the paper's. The sample contains roughly 250,000 distinct CDR3 sequences, approximately 16% of them found a single time. The top ten clonotypes cover 3% to 4.5% of the sample.

The data derive from a study of T-cell memory formation after mild COVID-19 (dated by TCRdb to the early 2020s). Notes on the research overall: TCR sequence clusters from the two donors were found to be largely donor specific. In a couple of donors, T-cell clones that expanded and contracted after mild COVID-19 were tracked by sequencing TCRalpha and TCRbeta repertoires over time. Two young, previously healthy adult volunteers made up the cohort, one male and one female. The research as a whole found: Contracting CD4+ clones turned up mainly in the CM and EM memory subsets, whereas EMRA was where CD8+ clones were enriched. Only a couple of mild cases were covered in the study, and larger cohorts including severe cases with pre-infection samples were considered necessary. From day 15 to 85, contracting clones showed balanced CD4/CD8 phenotypes, whereas a second wave of clones that expanded from day 15 to 37 leaned towards CD4+. Some responding clones were detected in pre-infection memory, which suggested that pre-existing cross-reactive memory T cells had joined the SARS-CoV-2 response. The second-wave clones that peaked on day 37 were not confirmed to be SARS-CoV-2 specific.

Ficoll-Paque density gradient centrifugation was the method used to isolate PBMCs. In this chain, TRBV5-1 is recombined with TRBJ1-1, with TRBD1 tentatively as D gene (6 bases match). The sequence came from a man aged 18-30 years who had mild COVID-19 (a few samples of this study predate the infection). The sample titles of this study are shuffled in the database, so cell type and time point are left out; the donor was told from shared clones. Sequenced input: PBMCs or a T cell subset sorted from them (not recorded which). In nucleotides, the sequence is TGCGCCAGCAGCGGAGGGGGGACGATGAACACTGAAGCTTTCTTT. The resulting protein is CASSGGGTMNTEAFF.